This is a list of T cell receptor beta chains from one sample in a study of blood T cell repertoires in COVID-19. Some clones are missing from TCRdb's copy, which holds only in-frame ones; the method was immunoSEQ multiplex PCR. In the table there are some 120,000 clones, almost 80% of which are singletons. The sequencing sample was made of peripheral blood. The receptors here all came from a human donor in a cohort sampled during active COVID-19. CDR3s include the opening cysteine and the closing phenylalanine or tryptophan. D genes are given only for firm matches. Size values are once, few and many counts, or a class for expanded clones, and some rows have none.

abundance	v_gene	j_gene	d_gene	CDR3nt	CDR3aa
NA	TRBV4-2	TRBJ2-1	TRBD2	TGTGCCAGCAGCCGCCCACTAGCGGGGTCTTACAATGAGCAGTTCTTC	CASSRPLAGSYNEQFF
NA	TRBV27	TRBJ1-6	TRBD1	TGTGCCAGCAGTTTTACAGGGGATTCACCCCTCCACTTT	CASSFTGDSPLHF
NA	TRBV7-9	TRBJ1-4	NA	TGTGCCAGCAGCTTAGGGGACACCAATGAAAAACTGTTTTTT	CASSLGDTNEKLFF
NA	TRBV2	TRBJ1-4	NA	TGTGCCAGCACCTTCGCGGCCCAACTGTTTTTT	CASTFAAQLFF
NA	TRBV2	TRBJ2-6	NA	TGTGCCAGCGGGGCGACTGTCTCTGGGGCCAACGTCCTGACTTTC	CASGATVSGANVLTF
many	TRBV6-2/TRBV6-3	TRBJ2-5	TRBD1	TGTGCCAGCAGTTACTCCGGGACAGGGTTGACCCAGTACTTC	CASSYSGTGLTQYF
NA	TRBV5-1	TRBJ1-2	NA	TGCGCCAGCAGCCCGACGACTTATTCAGGCTACACCTTC	CASSPTTYSGYTF
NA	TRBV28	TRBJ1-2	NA	TGTGCCAGCAGTTTAAACGGGATGTATGGCTACACCTTC	CASSLNGMYGYTF
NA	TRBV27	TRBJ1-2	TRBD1	TGTGCCAGCAGTTTGAGGCGAGGGGGCTCTGGCTACACCTTC	CASSLRRGGSGYTF
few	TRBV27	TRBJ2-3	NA	TGTGCCAGCAGTTTCGGCGTCGGGGCGCAGTATTTT	CASSFGVGAQYF
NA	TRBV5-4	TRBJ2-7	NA	TGTGCCAGCAGCCTGGGCGGGACGGTCTCCTACGAGCAGTACTTC	CASSLGGTVSYEQYF